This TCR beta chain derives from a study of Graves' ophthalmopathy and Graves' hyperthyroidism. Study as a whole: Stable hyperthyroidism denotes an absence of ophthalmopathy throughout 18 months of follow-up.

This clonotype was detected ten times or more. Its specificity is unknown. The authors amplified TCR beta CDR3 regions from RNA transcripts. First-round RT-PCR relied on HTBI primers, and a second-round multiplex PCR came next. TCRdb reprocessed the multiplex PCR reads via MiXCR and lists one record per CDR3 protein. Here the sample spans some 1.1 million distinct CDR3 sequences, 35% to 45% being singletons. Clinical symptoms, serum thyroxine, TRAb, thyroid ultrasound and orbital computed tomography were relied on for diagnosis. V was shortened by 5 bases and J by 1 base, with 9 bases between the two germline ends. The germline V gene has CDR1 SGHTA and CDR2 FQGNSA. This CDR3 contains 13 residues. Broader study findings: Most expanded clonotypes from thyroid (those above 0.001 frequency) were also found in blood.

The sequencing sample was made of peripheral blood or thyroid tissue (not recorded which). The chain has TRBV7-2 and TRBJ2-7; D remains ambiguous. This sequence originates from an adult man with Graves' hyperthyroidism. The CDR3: CASSVPGSYEQYF. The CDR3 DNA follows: TGTGCCAGCAGCGTACCTGGGTCCTACGAGCAGTACTTC.